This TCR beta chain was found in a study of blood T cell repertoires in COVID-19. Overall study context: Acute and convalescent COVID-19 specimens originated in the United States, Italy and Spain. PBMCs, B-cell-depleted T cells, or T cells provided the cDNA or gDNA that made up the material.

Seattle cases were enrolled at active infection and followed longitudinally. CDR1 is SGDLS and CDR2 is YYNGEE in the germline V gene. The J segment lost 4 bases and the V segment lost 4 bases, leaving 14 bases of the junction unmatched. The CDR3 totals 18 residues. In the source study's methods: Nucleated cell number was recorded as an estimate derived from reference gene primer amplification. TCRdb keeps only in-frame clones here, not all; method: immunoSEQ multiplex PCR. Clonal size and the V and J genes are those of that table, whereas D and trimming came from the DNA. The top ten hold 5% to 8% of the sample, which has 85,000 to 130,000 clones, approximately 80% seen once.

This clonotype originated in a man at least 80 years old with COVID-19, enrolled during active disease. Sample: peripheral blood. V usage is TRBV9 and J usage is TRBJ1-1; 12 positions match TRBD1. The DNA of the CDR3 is TGTGCCAGCAGCAGCCCCGGGACAGGGGGCGCGGTGGGCACTGAAGCTTTCTTT. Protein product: CASSSPGTGGAVGTEAFF.